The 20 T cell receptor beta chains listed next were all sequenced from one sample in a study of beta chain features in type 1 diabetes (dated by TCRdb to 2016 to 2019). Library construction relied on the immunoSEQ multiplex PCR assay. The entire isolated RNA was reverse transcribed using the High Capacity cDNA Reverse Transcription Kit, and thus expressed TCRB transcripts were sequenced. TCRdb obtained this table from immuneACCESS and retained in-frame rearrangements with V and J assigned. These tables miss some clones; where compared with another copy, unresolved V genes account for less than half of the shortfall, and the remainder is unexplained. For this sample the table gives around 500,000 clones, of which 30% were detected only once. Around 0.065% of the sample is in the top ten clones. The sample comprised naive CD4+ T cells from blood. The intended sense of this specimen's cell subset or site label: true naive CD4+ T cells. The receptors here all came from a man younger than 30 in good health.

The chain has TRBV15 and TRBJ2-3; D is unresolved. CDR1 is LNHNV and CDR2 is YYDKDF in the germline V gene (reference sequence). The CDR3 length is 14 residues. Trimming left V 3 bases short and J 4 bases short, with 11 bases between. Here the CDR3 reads CATSSSQFSDTQYF. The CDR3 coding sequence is TGTGCCACCAGCAGTAGCCAGTTTTCAGATACGCAGTATTTT.

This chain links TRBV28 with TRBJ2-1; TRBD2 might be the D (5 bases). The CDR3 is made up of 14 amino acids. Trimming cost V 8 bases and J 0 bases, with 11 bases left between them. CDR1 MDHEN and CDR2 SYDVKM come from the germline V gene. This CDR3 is CASEDFLSYNEQFF. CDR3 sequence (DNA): TGTGCCAGCGAGGACTTCCTCTCCTACAATGAGCAGTTCTTC.

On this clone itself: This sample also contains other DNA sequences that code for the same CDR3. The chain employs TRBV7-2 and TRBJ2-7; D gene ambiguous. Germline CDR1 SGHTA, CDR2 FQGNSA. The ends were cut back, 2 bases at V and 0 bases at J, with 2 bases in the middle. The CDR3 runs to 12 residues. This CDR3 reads CASSLSSYEQYF. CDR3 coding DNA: TGTGCCAGCAGCTTAAGCTCCTACGAGCAGTACTTC. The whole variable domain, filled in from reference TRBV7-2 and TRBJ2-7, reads GAGVSQSPSNKVTEKGKDVELRCDPISGHTALYWYRQSLGQGLEFLIYFQGNSAPDKSGLPSDRFSAERTGGSVSTLTIQRTQQEDSAVYLCASSLSSYEQYFGPGTRLTVT.

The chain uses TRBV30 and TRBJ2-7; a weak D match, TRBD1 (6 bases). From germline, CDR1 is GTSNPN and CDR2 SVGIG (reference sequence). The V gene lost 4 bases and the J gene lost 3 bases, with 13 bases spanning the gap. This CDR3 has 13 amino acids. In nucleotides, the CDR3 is TGTGCCTGGACCTCACAGGGCCTCTACGAGCAGTACTTC. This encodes CAWTSQGLYEQYF. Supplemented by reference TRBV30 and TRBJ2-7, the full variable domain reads SQTIHQWPATLVQPVGSPLSLECTVEGTSNPNLYWYRQAAGRGLQLLFYSVGIGQISSEVPQNLSASRPQDRQFILSSKKLLLSDSGFYLCAWTSQGLYEQYFGPGTRLTVT.

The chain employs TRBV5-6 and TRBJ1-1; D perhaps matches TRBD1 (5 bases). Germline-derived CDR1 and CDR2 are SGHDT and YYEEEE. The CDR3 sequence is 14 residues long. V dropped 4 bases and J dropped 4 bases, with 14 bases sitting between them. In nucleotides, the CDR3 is TGTGCCAGCAGCCCCCTGGGGGGAAGCACTGAAGCTTTCTTT. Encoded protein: CASSPLGGSTEAFF.

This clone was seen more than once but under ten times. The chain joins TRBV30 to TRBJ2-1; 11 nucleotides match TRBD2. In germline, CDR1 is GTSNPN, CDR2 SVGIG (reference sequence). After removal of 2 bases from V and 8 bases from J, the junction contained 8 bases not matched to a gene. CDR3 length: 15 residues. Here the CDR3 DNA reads TGTGCCTGGAGTATTACTAGCGGGAGAGGGGATGAGCAGTTCTTC. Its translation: CAWSITSGRGDEQFF.

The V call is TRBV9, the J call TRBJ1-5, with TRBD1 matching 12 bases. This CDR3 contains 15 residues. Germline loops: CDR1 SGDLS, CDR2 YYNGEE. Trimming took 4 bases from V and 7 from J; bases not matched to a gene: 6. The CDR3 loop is CASSTGQGAWQPQHF. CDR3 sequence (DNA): TGTGCCAGCAGCACGGGACAGGGGGCTTGGCAGCCCCAGCATTTT.

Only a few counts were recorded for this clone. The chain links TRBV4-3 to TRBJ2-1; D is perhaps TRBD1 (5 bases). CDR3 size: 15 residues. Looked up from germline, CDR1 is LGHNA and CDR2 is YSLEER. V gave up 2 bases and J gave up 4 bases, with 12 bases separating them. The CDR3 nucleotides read TGCGCCAGCAGCCAACTGTCTACAGGATACAATGAGCAGTTCTTC. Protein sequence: CASSQLSTGYNEQFF.

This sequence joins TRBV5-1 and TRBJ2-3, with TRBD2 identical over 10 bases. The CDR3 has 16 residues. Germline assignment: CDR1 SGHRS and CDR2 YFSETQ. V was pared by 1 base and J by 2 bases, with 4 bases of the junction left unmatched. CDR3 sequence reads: CASSLPSGSNTDTQYF. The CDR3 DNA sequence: TGCGCCAGCAGCTTGCCTAGCGGGAGCAACACAGATACGCAGTATTTT.

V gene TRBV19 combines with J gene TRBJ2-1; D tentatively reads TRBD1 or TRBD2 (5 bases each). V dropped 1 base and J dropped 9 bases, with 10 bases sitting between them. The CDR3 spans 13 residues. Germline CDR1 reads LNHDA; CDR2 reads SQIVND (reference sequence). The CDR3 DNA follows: TGTGCCAGTAGTATAGTTCCGGGGCCTGAGCAGTTCTTC. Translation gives CASSIVPGPEQFF. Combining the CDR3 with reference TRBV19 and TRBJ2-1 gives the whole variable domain DGGITQSPKYLFRKEGQNVTLSCEQNLNHDAMYWYRQDPGQGLRLIYYSQIVNDFQKGDIAEGYSVSREKKESFPLTVTSAQKNPTAFYLCASSIVPGPEQFFGPGTRLTVL.

The CDR3 nucleotides read TGCAGCGTTAAGGGGGCCCAAGAGACCCAGTACTTC. Amino acid sequence: CSVKGAQETQYF. The rearrangement joins TRBV29-1 to TRBJ2-5; 7 nucleotides match TRBD1. With 5 bases clipped from V and 1 base from J, the junction kept 1 base outside the gene matches. CDR1 is SQVTM and CDR2 is ANQGSEA in the germline V gene. This CDR3 region has 12 residues.

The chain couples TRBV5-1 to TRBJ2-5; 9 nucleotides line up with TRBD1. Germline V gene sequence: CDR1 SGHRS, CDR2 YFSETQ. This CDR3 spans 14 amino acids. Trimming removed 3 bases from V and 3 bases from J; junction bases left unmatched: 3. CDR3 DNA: TGCGCCAGCAGCTCCGGGACAGGGAAAGAGACCCAGTACTTC. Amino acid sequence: CASSSGTGKETQYF.

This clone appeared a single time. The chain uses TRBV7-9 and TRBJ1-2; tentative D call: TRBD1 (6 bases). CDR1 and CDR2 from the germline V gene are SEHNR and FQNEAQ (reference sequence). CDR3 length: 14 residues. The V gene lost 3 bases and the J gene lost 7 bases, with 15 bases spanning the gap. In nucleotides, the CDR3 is TGTGCCAGCAGCTTCACAGGGAAGGAGGTTGGCTACACCTTC. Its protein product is CASSFTGKEVGYTF.

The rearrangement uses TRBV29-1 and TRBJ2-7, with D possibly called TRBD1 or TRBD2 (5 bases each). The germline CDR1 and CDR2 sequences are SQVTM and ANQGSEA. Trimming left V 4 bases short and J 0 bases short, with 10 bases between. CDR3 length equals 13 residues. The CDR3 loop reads CSVVGTDSYEQYF. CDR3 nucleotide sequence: TGCAGCGTTGTTGGGACGGACTCCTACGAGCAGTACTTC.

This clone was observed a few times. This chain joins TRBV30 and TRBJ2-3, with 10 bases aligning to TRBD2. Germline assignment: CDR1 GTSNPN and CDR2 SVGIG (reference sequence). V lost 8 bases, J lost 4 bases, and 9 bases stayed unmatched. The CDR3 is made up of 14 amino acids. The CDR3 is CARGLARGADTQYF. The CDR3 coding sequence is TGTGCCAGGGGACTAGCGAGGGGGGCAGATACGCAGTATTTT.

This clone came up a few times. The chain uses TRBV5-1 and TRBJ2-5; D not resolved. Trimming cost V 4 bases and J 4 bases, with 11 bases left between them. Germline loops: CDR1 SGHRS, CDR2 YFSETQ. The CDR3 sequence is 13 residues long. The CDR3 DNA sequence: TGCGCCAGCAGCGTCGATTGGAGAGAGACCCAGTACTTC. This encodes CASSVDWRETQYF.

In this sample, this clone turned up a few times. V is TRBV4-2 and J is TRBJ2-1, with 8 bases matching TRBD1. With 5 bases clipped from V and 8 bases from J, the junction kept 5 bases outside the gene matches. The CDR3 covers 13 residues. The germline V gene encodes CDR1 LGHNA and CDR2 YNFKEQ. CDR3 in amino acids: CASSNRGTDEQFF. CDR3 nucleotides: TGTGCCAGCAGCAACAGGGGGACAGATGAGCAGTTCTTC.

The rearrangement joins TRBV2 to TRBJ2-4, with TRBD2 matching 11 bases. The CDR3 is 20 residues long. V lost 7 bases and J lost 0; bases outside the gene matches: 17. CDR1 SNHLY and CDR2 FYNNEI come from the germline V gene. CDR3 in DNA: TGTGCCAGCAAACCCTTACCGGGACTAGCGGCCTGGGTAGCCAAAAACATTCAGTACTTC. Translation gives CASKPLPGLAAWVAKNIQYF.

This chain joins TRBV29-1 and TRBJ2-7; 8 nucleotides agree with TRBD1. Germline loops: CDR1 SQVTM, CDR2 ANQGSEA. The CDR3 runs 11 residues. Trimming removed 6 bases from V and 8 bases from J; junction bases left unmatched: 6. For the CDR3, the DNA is TGCAGCGTAGACAGGGGTACGAAGCAGTACTTC. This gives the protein CSVDRGTKQYF.

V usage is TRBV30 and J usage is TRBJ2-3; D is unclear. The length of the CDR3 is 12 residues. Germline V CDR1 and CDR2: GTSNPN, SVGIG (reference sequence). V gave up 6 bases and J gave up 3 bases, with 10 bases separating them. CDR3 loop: CACQAMTDTQYF. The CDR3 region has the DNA TGTGCCTGCCAAGCTATGACAGATACGCAGTATTTT.